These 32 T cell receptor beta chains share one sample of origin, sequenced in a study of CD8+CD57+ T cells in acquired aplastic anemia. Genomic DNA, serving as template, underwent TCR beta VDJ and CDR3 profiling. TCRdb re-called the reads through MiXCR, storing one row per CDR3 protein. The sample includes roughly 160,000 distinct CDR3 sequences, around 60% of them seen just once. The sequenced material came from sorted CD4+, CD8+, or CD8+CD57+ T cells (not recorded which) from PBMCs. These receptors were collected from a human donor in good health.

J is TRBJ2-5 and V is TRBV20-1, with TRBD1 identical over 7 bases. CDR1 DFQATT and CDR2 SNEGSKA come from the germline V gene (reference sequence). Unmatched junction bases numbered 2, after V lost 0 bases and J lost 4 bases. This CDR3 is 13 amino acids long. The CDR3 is CSARDRQGETQYF. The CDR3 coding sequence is TGCAGTGCTAGAGATCGACAGGGAGAGACCCAGTACTTC.

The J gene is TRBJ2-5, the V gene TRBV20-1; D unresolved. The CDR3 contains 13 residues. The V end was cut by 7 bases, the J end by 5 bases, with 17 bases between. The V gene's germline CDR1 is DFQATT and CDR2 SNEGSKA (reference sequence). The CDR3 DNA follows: TGCAGTGTCAGTAGTAACCTAGGGGAGACCCAGTACTTC. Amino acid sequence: CSVSSNLGETQYF.

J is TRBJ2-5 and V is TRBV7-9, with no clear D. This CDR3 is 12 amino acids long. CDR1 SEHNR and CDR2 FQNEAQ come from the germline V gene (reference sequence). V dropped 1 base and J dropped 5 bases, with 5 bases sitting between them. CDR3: CASSLVGETQYF. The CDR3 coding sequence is TGTGCCAGCAGCTTAGTTGGTGAGACCCAGTACTTC. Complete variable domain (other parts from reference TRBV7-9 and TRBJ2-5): DTGVSQNPRHKITKRGQNVTFRCDPISEHNRLYWYRQTLGQGPEFLTYFQNEAQLEKSRLLSDRFSAERPKGSFSTLEIQRTEQGDSAMYLCASSLVGETQYFGPGTRLLVL.

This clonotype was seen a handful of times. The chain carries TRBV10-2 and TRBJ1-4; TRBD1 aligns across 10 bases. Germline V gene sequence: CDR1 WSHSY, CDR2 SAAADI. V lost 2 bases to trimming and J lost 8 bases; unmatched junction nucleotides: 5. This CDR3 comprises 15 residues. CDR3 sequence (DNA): TGCGCCAGCAGTGAGGGGACAGGGGAATCGGAAAAACTGTTTTTT. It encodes CASSEGTGESEKLFF.

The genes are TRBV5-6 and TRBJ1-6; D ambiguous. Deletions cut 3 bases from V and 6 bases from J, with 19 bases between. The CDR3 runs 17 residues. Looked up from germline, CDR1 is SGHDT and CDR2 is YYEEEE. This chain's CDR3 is CASSSLLSWGSNSPLHF. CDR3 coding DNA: TGTGCCAGCAGCTCCCTCCTCAGTTGGGGATCTAATTCACCCCTCCACTTT.

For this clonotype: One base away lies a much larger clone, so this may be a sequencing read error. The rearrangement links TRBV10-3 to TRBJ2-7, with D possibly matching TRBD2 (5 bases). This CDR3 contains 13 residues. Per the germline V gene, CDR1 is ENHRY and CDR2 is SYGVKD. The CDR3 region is CASSPREPYEQYF. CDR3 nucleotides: TGTGCCAGCAGTCCCCGGGAACCTTACGAGCAGTACTTC.

CDR3 loop: CSASLGGGSDTEAFF. The DNA of the CDR3 is TGCAGTGCAAGCCTAGGTGGGGGCAGTGACACTGAAGCTTTCTTT. V gene TRBV20-1 combines with J gene TRBJ1-1, with D possibly TRBD1 on 6 matching bases. This CDR3 is 15 amino acids long. Germline assignment: CDR1 DFQATT and CDR2 SNEGSKA (reference sequence). Trimming left V 6 bases short and J 3 bases short, with 20 bases between.

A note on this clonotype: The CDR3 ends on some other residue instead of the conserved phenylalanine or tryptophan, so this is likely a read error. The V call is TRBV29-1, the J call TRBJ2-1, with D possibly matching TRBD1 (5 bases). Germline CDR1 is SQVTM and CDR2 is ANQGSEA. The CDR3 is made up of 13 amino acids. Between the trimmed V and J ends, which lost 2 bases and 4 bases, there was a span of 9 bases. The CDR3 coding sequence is TGCAGCGTTGAAACAGGCGGATACAATGAGCAGTTCTCC. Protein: CSVETGGYNEQFS.

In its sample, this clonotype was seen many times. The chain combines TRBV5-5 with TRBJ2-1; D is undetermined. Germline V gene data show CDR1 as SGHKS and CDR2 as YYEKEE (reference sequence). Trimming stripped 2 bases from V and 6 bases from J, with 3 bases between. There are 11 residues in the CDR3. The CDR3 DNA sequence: TGTGCCAGCAGCTTTGTCAATGAGCAGTTCTTC. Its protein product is CASSFVNEQFF. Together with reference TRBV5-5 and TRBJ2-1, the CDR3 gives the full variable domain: DAGVTQSPTHLIKTRGQQVTLRCSPISGHKSVSWYQQVLGQGPQFIFQYYEKEERGRGNFPDRFSARQFPNYSSELNVNALLLGDSALYLCASSFVNEQFFGPGTRLTVL.

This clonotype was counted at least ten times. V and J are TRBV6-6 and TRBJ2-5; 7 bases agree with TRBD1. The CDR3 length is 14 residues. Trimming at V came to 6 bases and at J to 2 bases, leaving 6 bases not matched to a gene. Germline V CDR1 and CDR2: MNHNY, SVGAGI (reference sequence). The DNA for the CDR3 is TGTGCCAGCAGAGACACAGGGGTTCAAGAGACCCAGTACTTC. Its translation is CASRDTGVQETQYF.

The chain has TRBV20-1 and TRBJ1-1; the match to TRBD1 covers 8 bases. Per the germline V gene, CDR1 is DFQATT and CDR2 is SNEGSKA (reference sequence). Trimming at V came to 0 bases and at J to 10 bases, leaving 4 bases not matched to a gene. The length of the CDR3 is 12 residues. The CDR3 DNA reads TGCAGTGCTAGAGACCGACAGGGGAGAGCTTTCTTT. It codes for CSARDRQGRAFF.

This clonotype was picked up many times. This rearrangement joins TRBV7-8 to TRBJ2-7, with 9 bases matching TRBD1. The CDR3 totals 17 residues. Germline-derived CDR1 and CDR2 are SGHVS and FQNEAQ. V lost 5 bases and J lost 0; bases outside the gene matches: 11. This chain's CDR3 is CASSRDAGQGSSYEQYF. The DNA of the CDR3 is TGTGCCAGCAGCCGCGATGCTGGACAGGGGAGCTCCTACGAGCAGTACTTC.

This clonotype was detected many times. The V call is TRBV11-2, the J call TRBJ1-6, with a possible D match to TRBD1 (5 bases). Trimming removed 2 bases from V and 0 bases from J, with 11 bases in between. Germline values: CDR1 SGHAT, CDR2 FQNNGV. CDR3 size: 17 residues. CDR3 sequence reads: CASSLSAGFSYNSPLHF. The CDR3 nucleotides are TGTGCCAGCAGCTTATCGGCAGGGTTCTCCTATAATTCACCCCTCCACTTT.

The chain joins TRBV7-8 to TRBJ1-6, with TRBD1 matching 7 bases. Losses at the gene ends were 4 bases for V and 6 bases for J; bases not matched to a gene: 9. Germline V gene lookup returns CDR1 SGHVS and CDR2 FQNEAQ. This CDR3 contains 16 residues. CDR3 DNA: TGTGCCAGCAGCTCCTTAATCACAGGGGCTAATTCACCCCTCCACTTT. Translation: CASSSLITGANSPLHF.

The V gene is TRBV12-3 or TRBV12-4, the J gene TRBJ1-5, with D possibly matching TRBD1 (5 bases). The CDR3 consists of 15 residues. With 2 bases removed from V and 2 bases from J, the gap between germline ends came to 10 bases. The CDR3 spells CASSLLGQGNQPQHF. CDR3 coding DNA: TGTGCCAGCAGTTTATTGGGGCAGGGCAATCAGCCCCAGCATTTT.

In DNA form, the CDR3 reads TGTGCCAGCAGCCCGACGGAAACTTACGAGCAGTACTTC. Residues: CASSPTETYEQYF. The rearrangement links TRBV3-1 to TRBJ2-7; D gene uncertain. CDR1 is LGHDT and CDR2 is YNNKEL in the germline V gene (reference sequence). Trimming stripped 4 bases from V and 4 bases from J, with 11 bases between. The CDR3 extends over 13 amino acids.

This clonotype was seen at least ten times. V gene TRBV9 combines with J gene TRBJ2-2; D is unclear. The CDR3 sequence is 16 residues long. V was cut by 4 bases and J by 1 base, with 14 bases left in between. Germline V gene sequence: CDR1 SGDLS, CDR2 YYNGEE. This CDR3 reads CASSSPRIENTGELFF. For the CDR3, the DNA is TGTGCCAGCAGCAGTCCTAGGATAGAGAACACCGGGGAGCTGTTTTTT.

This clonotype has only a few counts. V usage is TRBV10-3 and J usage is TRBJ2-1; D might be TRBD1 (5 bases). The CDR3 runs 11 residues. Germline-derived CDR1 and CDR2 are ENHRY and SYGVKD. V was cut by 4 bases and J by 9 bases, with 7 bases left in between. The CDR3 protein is CAISGGGEQFF. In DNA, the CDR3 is TGTGCCATCAGTGGGGGCGGTGAGCAGTTCTTC.

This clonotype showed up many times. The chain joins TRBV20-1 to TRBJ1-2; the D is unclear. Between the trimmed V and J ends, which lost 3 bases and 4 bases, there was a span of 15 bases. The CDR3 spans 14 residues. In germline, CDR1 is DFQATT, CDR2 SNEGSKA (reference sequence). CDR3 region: CSASGGYRAYGYTF. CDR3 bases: TGCAGTGCTAGTGGCGGGTATAGGGCCTATGGCTACACCTTC.

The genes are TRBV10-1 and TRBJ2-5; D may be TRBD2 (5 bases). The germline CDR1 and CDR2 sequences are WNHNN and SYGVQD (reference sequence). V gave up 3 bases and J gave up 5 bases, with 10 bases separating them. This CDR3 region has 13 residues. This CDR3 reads CASSDTGIETQYF. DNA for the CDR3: TGCGCCAGCAGTGATACGGGAATCGAGACCCAGTACTTC.

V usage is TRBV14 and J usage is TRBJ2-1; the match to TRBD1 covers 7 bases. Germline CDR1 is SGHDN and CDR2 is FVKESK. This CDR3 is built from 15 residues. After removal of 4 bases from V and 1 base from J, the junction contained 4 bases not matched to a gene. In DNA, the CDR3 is TGTGCCAGCAGCCGGACAGGTCTTTCCTACAATGAGCAGTTCTTC. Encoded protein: CASSRTGLSYNEQFF.

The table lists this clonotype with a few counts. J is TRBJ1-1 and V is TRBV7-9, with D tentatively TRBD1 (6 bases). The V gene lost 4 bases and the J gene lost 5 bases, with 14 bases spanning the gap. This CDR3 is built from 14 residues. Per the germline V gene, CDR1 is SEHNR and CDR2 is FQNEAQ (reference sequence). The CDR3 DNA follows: TGTGCCAGCAGCTACACGGGGGGCGCGACTGAAGCTTTCTTT. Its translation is CASSYTGGATEAFF.

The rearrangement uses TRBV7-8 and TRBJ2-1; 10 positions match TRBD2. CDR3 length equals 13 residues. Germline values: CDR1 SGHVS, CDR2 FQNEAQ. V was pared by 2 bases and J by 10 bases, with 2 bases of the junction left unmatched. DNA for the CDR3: TGTGCCAGCAGCTTATGGGGACTAGCGGAGCAGTTCTTC. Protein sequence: CASSLWGLAEQFF. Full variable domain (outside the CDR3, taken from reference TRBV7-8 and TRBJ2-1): GAGVSQSPRYKVAKRGQDVALRCDPISGHVSLFWYQQALGQGPEFLTYFQNEAQLDKSGLPSDRFFAERPEGSVSTLKIQRTQQEDSAVYLCASSLWGLAEQFFGPGTRLTVL.

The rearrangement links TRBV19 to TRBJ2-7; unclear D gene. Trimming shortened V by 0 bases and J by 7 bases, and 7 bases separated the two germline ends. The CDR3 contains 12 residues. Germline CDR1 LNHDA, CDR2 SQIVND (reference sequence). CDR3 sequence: CASSIDRGEQYF. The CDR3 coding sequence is TGTGCCAGTAGTATAGATCGTGGGGAGCAGTACTTC.

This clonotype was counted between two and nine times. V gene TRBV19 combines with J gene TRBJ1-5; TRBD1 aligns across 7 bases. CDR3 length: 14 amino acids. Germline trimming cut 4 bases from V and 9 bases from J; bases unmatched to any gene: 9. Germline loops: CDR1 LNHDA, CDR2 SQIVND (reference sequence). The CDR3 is CASSTGTEVPPQHF. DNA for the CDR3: TGTGCCAGTAGTACCGGGACAGAGGTTCCGCCCCAGCATTTT.

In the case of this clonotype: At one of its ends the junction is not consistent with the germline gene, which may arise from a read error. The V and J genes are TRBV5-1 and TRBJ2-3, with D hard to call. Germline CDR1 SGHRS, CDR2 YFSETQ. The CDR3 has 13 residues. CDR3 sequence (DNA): TGTGCCAGCAGGCAACAGAGCACAGATACGCAGTATTTT. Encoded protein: CASRQQSTDTQYF.

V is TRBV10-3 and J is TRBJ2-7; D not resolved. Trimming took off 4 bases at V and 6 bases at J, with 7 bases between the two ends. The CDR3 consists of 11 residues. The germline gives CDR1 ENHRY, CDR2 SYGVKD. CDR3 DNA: TGTGCCATCAGTGCCTACTGCGAGCAGTACTTC. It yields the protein CAISAYCEQYF.

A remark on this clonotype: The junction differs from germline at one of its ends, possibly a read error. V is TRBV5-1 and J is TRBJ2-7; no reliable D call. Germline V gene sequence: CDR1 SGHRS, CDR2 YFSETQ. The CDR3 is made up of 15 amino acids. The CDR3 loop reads CASSVGLISSYEQYF. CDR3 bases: TGTGCCAGCAGCGTAGGTCTGATCTCCTCCTACGAGCAGTACTTC. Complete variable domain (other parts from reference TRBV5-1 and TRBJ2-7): KAGVTQTPRYLIKTRGQQVTLSCSPISGHRSVSWYQQTPGQGLQFLFEYFSETQRNKGNFPGRFSGRQFSNSRSEMNVSTLELGDSALYLCASSVGLISSYEQYFGPGTRLTVT.

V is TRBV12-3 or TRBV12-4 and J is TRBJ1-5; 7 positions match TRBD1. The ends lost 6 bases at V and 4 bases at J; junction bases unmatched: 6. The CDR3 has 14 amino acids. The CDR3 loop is CASRPGTVNQPQHF. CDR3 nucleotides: TGTGCCAGCAGACCCGGGACAGTGAATCAGCCCCAGCATTTT.

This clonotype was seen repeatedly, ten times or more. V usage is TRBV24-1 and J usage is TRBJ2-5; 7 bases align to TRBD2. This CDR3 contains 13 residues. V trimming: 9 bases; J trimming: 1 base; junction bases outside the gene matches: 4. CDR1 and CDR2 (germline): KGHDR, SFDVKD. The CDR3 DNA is TGTGCCACCGACGCGGGAGCCCAAGAGACCCAGTACTTC. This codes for CATDAGAQETQYF.

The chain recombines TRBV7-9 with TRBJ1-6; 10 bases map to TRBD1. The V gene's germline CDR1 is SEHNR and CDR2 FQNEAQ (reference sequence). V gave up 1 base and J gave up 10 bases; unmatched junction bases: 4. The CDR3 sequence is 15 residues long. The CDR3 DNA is TGTGCCAGCAGCTTAGACGGGACAGGGGTCTCACCCCTCCACTTT. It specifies CASSLDGTGVSPLHF. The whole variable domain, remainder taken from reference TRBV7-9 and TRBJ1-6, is DTGVSQNPRHKITKRGQNVTFRCDPISEHNRLYWYRQTLGQGPEFLTYFQNEAQLEKSRLLSDRFSAERPKGSFSTLEIQRTEQGDSAMYLCASSLDGTGVSPLHFGNGTRLTVT.

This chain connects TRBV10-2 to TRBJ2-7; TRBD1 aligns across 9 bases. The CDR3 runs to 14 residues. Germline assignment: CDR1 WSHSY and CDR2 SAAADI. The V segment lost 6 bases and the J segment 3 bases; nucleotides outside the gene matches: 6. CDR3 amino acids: CASREGTGNYEQYF. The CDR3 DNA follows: TGCGCCAGCAGGGAGGGGACAGGGAACTACGAGCAGTACTTC.